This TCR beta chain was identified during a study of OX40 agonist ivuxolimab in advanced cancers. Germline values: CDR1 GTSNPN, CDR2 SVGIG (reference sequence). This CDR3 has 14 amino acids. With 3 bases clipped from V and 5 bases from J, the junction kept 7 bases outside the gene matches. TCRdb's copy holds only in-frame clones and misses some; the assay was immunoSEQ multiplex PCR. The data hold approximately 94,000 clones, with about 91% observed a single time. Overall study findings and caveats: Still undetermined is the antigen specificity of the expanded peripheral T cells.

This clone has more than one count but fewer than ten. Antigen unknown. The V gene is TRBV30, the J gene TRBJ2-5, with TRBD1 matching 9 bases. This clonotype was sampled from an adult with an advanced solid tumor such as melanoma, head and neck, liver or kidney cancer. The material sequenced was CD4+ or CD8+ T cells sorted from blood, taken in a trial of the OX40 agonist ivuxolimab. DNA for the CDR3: TGTGCCTGGAGGGGACAGGGTTGGTGGGAGACCCAGTACTTC. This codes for CAWRGQGWWETQYF.